The T cell receptor beta chain described here comes from a study of technical replicates of blood from a handful of donors. The germline V and J ends were trimmed by 7 bases and 0 bases, with 10 bases remaining between them. This CDR3 is 14 amino acids long. CDR1 and CDR2 (germline): LNHDA, SQIVND (reference sequence). Clones were read by immunoSEQ multiplex PCR, and TCRdb kept only the in-frame ones, dropping some. The table lists fewer than 90,000 clones, around 94% of them singletons. The rearrangement uses TRBV19 and TRBJ2-1; D not certain. The material sequenced was T cells isolated from PBMCs. This sequence originates from a human donor in good health. CDR3 DNA: TGTGCCAGTATGGCCGCTCGCTCCTACAATGAGCAGTTCTTC. The encoded protein is CASMAARSYNEQFF.